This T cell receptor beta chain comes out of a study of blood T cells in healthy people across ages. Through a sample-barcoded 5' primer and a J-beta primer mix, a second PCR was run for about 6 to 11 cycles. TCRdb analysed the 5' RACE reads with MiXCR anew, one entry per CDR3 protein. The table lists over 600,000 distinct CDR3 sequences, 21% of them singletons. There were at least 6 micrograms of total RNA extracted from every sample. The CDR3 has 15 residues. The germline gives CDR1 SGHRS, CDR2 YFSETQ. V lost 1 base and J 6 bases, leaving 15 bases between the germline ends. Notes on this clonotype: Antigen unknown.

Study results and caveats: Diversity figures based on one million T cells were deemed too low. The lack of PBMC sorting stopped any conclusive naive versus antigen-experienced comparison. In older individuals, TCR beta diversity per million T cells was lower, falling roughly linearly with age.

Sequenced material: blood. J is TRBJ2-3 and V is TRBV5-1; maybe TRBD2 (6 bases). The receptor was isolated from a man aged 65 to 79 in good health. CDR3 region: CASSLTPTSSDTQYF. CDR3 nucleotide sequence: TGCGCCAGCAGCTTGACCCCCACTAGCTCGGATACGCAGTATTTT.